This TCR beta chain was observed in a study of OX40 agonist ivuxolimab in advanced cancers. As for the study in general: Given to patients was ivuxolimab, an agonistic anti-OX40 (CD134) antibody. Every 2 weeks, ivuxolimab was infused into the patients intravenously at between 0.01 and 10 mg/kg. Overall study findings and caveats: Certain nonresponders likewise exhibited a low normalized T-cell clonal expansion.

This table comes from immunoSEQ multiplex PCR, and its TCRdb copy is limited to in-frame clones, with some not included. The sample carries some 74,000 clones, 86% recorded once. The CDR3 runs 14 residues. Losses at the gene ends were 4 bases for V and 1 base for J; bases not matched to a gene: 6. The germline gives CDR1 GTSNPN, CDR2 SVGIG (reference sequence). No patient had autoimmune disease or received systemic immunosuppression. Of note for this clone: What it binds is unknown.

This chain links TRBV30 with TRBJ1-1, with 7 bases identical to TRBD1. This sequence originates from an adult with an advanced solid tumor such as melanoma, head and neck, liver or kidney cancer. The sequenced sample was CD4+ or CD8+ T cells sorted from blood, obtained in a trial of the OX40 agonist ivuxolimab. This chain's CDR3 is CAWMGRGGNTEAFF. CDR3 nucleotide sequence: TGTGCCTGGATGGGCAGGGGGGGGAACACTGAAGCTTTCTTT.